This TCR beta chain is from a study of graft-versus-host responses after intestinal transplantation. Study information: For approximately three years after anti-thymocyte globulin induction, all recipients took tacrolimus and steroids. Study-level results: Allografts of one patient group, those with graft-donor T cell macrochimerism, had high graft-versus-host to host-versus-graft clonal ratios.

Notes on this clone: Its specificity is unknown.

The protocol was immunoSEQ multiplex PCR, while the TCRdb copy is restricted to in-frame clones and leaves out a portion. The sample holds about 45,000 clones, about 91% seen once. Germline V gives CDR1 MDHEN, CDR2 SYDVKM. The CDR3 is 16 residues long. The trim removed 6 bases at V and 6 bases at J, leaving 14 bases unmatched. Sequences were derived from PBMCs, sampled 524 days after transplant. The TCR sequence derives from a human patient who received an intestinal transplant, so some T cells may come from the graft donor. The rearrangement joins TRBV28 to TRBJ1-2; 9 nucleotides agree with TRBD1. The CDR3 region has the DNA TGTGCCAGCAGAAGCCCAGGCCGGGACAGGGTAGATGGCTACACCTTC. It codes for CASRSPGRDRVDGYTF.